There are a few counts of the clone carrying this T cell receptor (beta chain). Its antigen is unknown. The data were obtained in a study of esophageal squamous cell carcinoma under preoperative chemotherapy. Study-wide background: Both tumor-infiltrating lymphocytes and peripheral blood T cells had their TCR repertoires profiled.

A single record per CDR3 protein comes from TCRdb applying MiXCR to the PCR reads. The data contain about 30,000 distinct CDR3 sequences, 49% of them singletons. Study observations and caveats: Peripheral T cells migrating into the tumor appeared to partly supply post-treatment tumor-infiltrating lymphocytes.

Time point here: before preoperative PTX-NDP chemotherapy. Patients received paclitaxel-nedaplatin as preoperative chemotherapy before surgery. This CDR3 has 20 residues. V was pared by 5 bases and J by 6 bases, with 26 bases of the junction left unmatched. J is TRBJ1-1 and V is TRBV12-3 or TRBV12-4; 8 bases match TRBD1. The clonotype was recovered from a human donor with esophageal squamous cell carcinoma. The donor label of this sample is uncertain. This sample was taken from a patient given preoperative chemotherapy. CDR3 bases: TGTGCCAGCAGTCCTGGGGACAGGCCTAATTTCCGTAATGAACCCGCTGAAGCTTTCTTT. This codes for CASSPGDRPNFRNEPAEAFF.